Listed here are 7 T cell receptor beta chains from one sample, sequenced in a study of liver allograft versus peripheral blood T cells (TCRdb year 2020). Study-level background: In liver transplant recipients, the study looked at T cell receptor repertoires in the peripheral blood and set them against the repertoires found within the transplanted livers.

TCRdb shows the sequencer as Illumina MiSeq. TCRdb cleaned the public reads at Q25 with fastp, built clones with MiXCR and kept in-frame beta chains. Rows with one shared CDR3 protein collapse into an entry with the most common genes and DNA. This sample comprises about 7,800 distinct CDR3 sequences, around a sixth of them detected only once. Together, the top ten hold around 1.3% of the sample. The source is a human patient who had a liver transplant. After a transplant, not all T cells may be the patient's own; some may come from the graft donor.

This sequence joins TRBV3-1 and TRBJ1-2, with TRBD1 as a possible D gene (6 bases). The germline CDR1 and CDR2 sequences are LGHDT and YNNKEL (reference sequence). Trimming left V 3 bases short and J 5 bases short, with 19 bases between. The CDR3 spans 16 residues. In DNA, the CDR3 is TGTGCCAGCAGCCAGGGCGGCGGACAGAGAAGTTATGGCTACACCTTC. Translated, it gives CASSQGGGQRSYGYTF.

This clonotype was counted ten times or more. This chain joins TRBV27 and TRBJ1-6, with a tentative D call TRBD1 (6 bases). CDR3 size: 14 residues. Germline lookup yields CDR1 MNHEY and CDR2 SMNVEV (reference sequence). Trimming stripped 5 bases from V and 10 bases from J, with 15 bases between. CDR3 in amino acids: CASSLKGVASPLHF. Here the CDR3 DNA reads TGTGCCAGCAGTCTGAAGGGGGTTGCCTCACCCCTCCACTTT.

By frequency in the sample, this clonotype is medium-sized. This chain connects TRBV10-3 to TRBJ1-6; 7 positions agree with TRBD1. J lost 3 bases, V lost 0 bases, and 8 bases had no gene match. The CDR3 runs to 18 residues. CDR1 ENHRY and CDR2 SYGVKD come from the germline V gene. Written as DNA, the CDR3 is TGTGCCATCAGTGAGTCGAAGGCGGGACAGATCTATAATTCACCCCTCCACTTT. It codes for CAISESKAGQIYNSPLHF.

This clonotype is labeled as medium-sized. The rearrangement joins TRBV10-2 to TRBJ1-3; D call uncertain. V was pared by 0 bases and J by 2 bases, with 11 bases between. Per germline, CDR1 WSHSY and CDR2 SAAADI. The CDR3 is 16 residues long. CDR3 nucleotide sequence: TGCGCCAGCAGTGAGTCGGCGGGTTTGACTGGAAACACCATATATTTT. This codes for CASSESAGLTGNTIYF.

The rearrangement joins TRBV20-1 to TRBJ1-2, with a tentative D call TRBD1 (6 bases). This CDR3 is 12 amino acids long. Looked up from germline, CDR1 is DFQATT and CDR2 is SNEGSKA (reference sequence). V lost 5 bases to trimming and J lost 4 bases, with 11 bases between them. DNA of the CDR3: TGCAGTGCTGGGACAATAGGCTATGGCTACACCTTC. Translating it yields CSAGTIGYGYTF.

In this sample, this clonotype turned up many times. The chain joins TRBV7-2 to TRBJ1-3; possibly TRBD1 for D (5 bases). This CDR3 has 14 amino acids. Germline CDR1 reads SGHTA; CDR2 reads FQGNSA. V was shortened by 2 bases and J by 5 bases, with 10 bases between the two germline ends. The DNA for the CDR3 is TGTGCCAGCAGCTTAAATTGGGGCCGAAACACCATATATTTT. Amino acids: CASSLNWGRNTIYF.

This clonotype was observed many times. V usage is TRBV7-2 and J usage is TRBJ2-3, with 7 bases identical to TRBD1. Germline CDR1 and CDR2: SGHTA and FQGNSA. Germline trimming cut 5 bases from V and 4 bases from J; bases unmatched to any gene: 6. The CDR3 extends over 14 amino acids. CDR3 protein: CASSVDRVADTQYF. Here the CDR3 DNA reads TGTGCCAGCAGCGTTGACAGGGTGGCAGATACGCAGTATTTT. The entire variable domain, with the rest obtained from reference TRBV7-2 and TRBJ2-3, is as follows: GAGVSQSPSNKVTEKGKDVELRCDPISGHTALYWYRQSLGQGLEFLIYFQGNSAPDKSGLPSDRFSAERTGGSVSTLTIQRTQQEDSAVYLCASSVDRVADTQYFGPGTRLTVL.